The T cell receptor (beta chain) under discussion was sequenced for a study of blood T cell repertoires in COVID-19. The wider study: The analysed material was cDNA or gDNA that came from T cells, B-cell-depleted T cells, or PBMCs.

Assay used: immunoSEQ multiplex PCR; TCRdb lists only in-frame clones, some missing. Found here are about 66,000 clones, approximately 86% of them singletons; the top ten hold more than 6.5%. Source material: peripheral blood. The sequence was obtained from a man between 45 and 60 years old with active COVID-19.

The CDR3 sequence: CASTPGLDRGRLGYTF. CDR3 DNA: TGTGCCAGCACCCCCGGTTTGGACAGGGGGCGCCTGGGCTACACCTTC. V and J are TRBV7-2 and TRBJ1-2; 11 bases map to TRBD1. The CDR3 contains 16 residues. Germline CDR1 and CDR2: SGHTA and FQGNSA. The junction had 15 bases not matched to a gene; V was cut back by 7 bases and J by 8 bases.